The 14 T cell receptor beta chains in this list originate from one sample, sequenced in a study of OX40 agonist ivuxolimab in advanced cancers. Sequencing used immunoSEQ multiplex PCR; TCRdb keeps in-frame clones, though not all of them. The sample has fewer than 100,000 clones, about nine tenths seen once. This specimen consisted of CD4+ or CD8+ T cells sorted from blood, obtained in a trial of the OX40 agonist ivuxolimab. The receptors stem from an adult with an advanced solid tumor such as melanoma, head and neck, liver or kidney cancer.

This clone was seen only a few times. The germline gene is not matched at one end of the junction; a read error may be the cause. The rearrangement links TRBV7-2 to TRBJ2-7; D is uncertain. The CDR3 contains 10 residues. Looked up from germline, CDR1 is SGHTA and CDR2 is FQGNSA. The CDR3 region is CASSLGSQVF. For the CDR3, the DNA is TGTGCCAGCAGCTTGGGCTCTCAAGTTTTC.

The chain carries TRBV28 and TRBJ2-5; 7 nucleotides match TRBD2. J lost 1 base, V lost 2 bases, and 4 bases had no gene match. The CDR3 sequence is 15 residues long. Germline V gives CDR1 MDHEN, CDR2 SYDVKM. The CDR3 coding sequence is TGTGCCAGCAGTTTAGTTGGGACTACCCAAGAGACCCAGTACTTC. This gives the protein CASSLVGTTQETQYF.

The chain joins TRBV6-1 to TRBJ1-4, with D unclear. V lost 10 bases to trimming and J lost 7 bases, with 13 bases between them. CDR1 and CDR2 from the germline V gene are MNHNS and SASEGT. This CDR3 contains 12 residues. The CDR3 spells CAMRGESEKLFF. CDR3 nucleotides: TGTGCCATGCGTGGGGAATCTGAAAAACTGTTTTTT.

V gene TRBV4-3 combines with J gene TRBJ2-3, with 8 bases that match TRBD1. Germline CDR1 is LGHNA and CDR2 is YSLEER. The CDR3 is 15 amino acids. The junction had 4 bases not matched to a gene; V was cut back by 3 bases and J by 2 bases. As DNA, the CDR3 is TGCGCCAGCAGCCAGGGACAGGTGGTCACAGATACGCAGTATTTT. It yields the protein CASSQGQVVTDTQYF.

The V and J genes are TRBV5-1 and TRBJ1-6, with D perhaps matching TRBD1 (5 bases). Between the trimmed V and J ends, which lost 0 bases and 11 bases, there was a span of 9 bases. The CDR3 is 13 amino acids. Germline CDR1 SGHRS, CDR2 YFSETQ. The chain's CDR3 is CASSLDRGTPLHF. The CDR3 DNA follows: TGCGCCAGCAGCTTGGATCGGGGGACACCCCTCCACTTT.

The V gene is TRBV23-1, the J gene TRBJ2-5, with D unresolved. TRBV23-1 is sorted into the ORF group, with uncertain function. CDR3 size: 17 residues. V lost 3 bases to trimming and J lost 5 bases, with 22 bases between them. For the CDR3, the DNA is TGCGCCAGCAGTCATCTGCCCCCGCCGGGCGAGGAGGAGACCCAGTACTTC. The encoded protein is CASSHLPPPGEEETQYF.

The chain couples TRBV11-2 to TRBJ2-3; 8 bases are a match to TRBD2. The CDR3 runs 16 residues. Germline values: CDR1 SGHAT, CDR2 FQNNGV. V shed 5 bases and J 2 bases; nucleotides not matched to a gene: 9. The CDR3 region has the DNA TGTGCCAGCAGCCAAGGGAGGCGGGGGGACACAGATACGCAGTATTTT. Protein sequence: CASSQGRRGDTDTQYF.

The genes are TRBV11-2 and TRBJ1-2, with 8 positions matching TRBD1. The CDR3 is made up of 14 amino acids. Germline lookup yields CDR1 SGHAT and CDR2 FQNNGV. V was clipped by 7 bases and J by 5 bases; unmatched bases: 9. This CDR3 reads CASTRTGLGYGYTF. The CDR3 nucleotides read TGTGCCAGCACCCGGACAGGGCTCGGTTATGGCTACACCTTC. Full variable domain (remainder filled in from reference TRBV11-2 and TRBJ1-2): EAGVAQSPRYKIIEKRQSVAFWCNPISGHATLYWYQQILGQGPKLLIQFQNNGVVDDSQLPKDRFSAERLKGVDSTLKIQPAKLEDSAVYLCASTRTGLGYGYTFGSGTRLTVV.

The CDR3 sequence is CASSPRGAGANVLTF. The CDR3 DNA reads as TGTGCCAGCTCACCTCGGGGGGCTGGGGCCAACGTCCTGACTTTC. This rearrangement joins TRBV18 to TRBJ2-6; TRBD2 matches 7 bases. The junction had 1 base not matched to a gene; V was cut back by 3 bases and J by 2 bases. Germline CDR1 reads KGHSH; CDR2 reads LQKENI. The CDR3 runs to 15 residues.

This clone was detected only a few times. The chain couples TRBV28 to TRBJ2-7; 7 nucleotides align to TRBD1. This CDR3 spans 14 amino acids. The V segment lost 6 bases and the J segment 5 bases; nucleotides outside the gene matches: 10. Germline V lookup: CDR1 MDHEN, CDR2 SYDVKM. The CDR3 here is CASSVTGVPHEQYF. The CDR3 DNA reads TGTGCCAGCAGCGTCACAGGGGTTCCCCACGAGCAGTACTTC. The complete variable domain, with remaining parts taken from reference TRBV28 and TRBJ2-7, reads DVKVTQSSRYLVKRTGEKVFLECVQDMDHENMFWYRQDPGLGLRLIYFSYDVKMKEKGDIPEGYSVSREKKERFSLILESASTNQTSMYLCASSVTGVPHEQYFGPGTRLTVT.

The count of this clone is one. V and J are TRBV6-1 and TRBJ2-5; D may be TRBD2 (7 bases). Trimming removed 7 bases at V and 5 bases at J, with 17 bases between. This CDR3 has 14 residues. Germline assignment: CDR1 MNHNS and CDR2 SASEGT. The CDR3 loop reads CASTPGRGRETQYF. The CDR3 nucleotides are TGTGCCAGCACCCCGGGGAGGGGGAGGGAGACCCAGTACTTC.

Here the CDR3 reads CASSATGTSAYEQYF. Here the CDR3 DNA reads TGTGCCAGCAGTGCAACCGGGACTAGTGCCTACGAGCAGTACTTC. The chain recombines TRBV6-1 with TRBJ2-7; 8 bases are a match to TRBD2. V gave up 4 bases and J gave up 2 bases; unmatched junction bases: 7. The CDR3 has 15 residues. CDR1 and CDR2 from the germline V gene are MNHNS and SASEGT.

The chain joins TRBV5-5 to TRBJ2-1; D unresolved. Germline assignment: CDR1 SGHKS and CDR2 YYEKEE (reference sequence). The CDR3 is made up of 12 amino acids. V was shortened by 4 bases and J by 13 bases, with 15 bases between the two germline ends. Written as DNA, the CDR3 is TGTGCCAGCAGCCCGGTTGGCCGGACCCAGTTCTTC. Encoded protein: CASSPVGRTQFF.

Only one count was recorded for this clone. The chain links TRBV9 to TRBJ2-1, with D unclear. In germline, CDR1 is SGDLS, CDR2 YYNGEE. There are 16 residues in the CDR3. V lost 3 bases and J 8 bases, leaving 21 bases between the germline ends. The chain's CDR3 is CASSASATKGNDEQFF. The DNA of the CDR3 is TGTGCCAGCAGCGCAAGTGCCACTAAAGGTAACGATGAGCAGTTCTTC.